The following is a T cell receptor (beta chain) sequence with its context. Antigen specificity is unknown. In the original processing: Sampled TCR counts reached a median of approximately 100,000 per sample, with values ranging from 23,224 to 690,600. TCRdb independently ran MiXCR on the RACE reads; one entry per CDR3 protein. The V and J calls and clone size come from TCRdb's table, not from the authors' own analysis. The sample has around 300,000 distinct CDR3 sequences, 4.5% to 5.5% seen once. This specimen comes from a study of human T cells and chemical hapten exposure. The V and J ends lost 6 bases and 4 bases, in that order; junction bases with no gene match: 10. The germline gives CDR1 MNHNY, CDR2 SVGAGI (reference sequence). The CDR3 is made up of 16 amino acids. Study-wide results and limits: TCRs at high frequency, those above 1 in 1000, did not change with DPC sensitization. Healthy people's immune response may differ from that of the donors, who had alopecia.

Time point: pre-sensitization, week 0. The sample's treatment: therapeutic diphenylcyclopropenone sensitization with weekly scalp DPC. People who gave samples had alopecia, were 18 to 70 years old, and were suitable for DPC. V usage is TRBV6-6 and J usage is TRBJ1-3; 9 bases map to TRBD1. The sample consisted of whole blood, taken in connection with sensitization to the hapten diphenylcyclopropenone (DPC). This TCR came from a woman in her late teens or twenties with alopecia areata. Some clones in this sample may be carry-over from other donors' samples. This CDR3 reads CASRPTGGAEGNTIYF. CDR3 coding DNA: TGTGCCAGCAGACCCACAGGGGGCGCGGAAGGAAACACCATATATTTT.